The 16 T cell receptor beta chains below come from one sample, sequenced in a study of cytomegalovirus exposure and HLA in healthy donors. PCR used 60 Vbeta primers and 13 Jbeta primers. Assay: immunoSEQ multiplex PCR; the TCRdb copy retains only in-frame clones and omits some. The sample gives 180,000 or so clones, roughly 80% of which show up once; about 4.4% is in the top ten. The sample consisted of PBMCs. The source of these receptors is a woman in her forties or fifties in good health and CMV-seropositive.

The chain has TRBV9 and TRBJ2-1; 9 nucleotides agree with TRBD1. The trim removed 3 bases at V and 5 bases at J, leaving 6 bases unmatched. The germline CDR1 and CDR2 sequences are SGDLS and YYNGEE. The CDR3 consists of 15 residues. CDR3 region: CASSAGQGNNNEQFF. The CDR3 DNA is TGTGCCAGCAGCGCGGGACAGGGTAATAACAATGAGCAGTTCTTC.

The chain uses TRBV5-1 and TRBJ1-2, with D possibly matching TRBD1 (6 bases). The CDR3 contains 15 residues. Germline V gene data show CDR1 as SGHRS and CDR2 as YFSETQ. The V gene lost 4 bases and the J gene lost 0 bases, with 13 bases spanning the gap. The CDR3 loop is CASSPAQGTNYGYTF. The DNA for the CDR3 is TGCGCCAGCAGCCCGGCACAGGGAACTAACTATGGCTACACCTTC. The full variable domain, its missing parts supplied by reference TRBV5-1 and TRBJ1-2, is KAGVTQTPRYLIKTRGQQVTLSCSPISGHRSVSWYQQTPGQGLQFLFEYFSETQRNKGNFPGRFSGRQFSNSRSEMNVSTLELGDSALYLCASSPAQGTNYGYTFGSGTRLTVV.

The V and J genes are TRBV30 and TRBJ1-1, with D tentatively TRBD1 (6 bases). Germline-derived CDR1 and CDR2 are GTSNPN and SVGIG (reference sequence). This CDR3 region has 13 residues. Between the trimmed V and J ends, which lost 5 bases and 2 bases, there was a span of 12 bases. CDR3 DNA sequence: TGTGCCTGGGACTCGGGACACAACACTGAAGCTTTCTTT. Translation: CAWDSGHNTEAFF.

The chain combines TRBV9 with TRBJ2-3, with D perhaps TRBD2 (7 bases). This CDR3 contains 16 residues. Trimming removed 0 bases at V and 6 bases at J, with 17 bases between. Germline assignment: CDR1 SGDLS and CDR2 YYNGEE. The CDR3 region has the DNA TGTGCCAGCAGCGTAGAAGGCGGGAGTAGGGGGGATACGCAGTATTTT. Translating gives CASSVEGGSRGDTQYF.

The genes are TRBV9 and TRBJ2-5; TRBD2 might be the D (6 bases). V gave up 7 bases and J gave up 4 bases, with 14 bases separating them. Germline CDR1 reads SGDLS; CDR2 reads YYNGEE. The CDR3 has 13 amino acids. The CDR3 sequence is CASSTSIGETQYF. DNA for the CDR3: TGTGCCAGCTCGACTAGTATCGGAGAGACCCAGTACTTC.

The chain uses TRBV5-1 and TRBJ2-2; perhaps TRBD1 as D (5 bases). This CDR3 has 12 residues. Germline V gives CDR1 SGHRS, CDR2 YFSETQ. Deletions cut 0 bases from V and 13 bases from J, with 10 bases between. CDR3 DNA: TGCGCCAGCAGCTTGGGCGGACATGGGCTGTTTTTT. It specifies CASSLGGHGLFF.

V is TRBV29-1 and J is TRBJ1-1, with TRBD1 matching 7 bases. Germline V lookup: CDR1 SQVTM, CDR2 ANQGSEA. CDR3 length: 13 amino acids. Germline trimming cut 5 bases from V and 1 base from J; bases unmatched to any gene: 4. In DNA form, the CDR3 reads TGCAGCGTTCTAGGGACAGAGAACACTGAAGCTTTCTTT. Residues: CSVLGTENTEAFF.

This chain uses TRBV5-1 with TRBJ2-3; tentatively, D is TRBD1 (5 bases). The V gene lost 7 bases and the J gene lost 0 bases, with 12 bases spanning the gap. Germline CDR1 and CDR2: SGHRS and YFSETQ. The CDR3 extends over 14 amino acids. The CDR3 loop reads CASLDTASTDTQYF. In nucleotides, the CDR3 is TGCGCCAGCCTGGACACAGCCAGCACAGATACGCAGTATTTT.

This clone has just a few counts. The DNA for the CDR3 is TGTGCCAGCAGCTTACGACAGAACTCCTACGAGCAGTACTTC. Its protein is CASSLRQNSYEQYF. V gene TRBV7-2 combines with J gene TRBJ2-7, with a possible D match to TRBD1 (5 bases). V was pared by 2 bases and J by 0 bases, with 8 bases between. The CDR3 runs 14 residues. The germline V gene has CDR1 SGHTA and CDR2 FQGNSA.

V usage is TRBV7-3 and J usage is TRBJ2-1, with 8 bases matching TRBD2. V was pared by 3 bases and J by 8 bases, with 9 bases of the junction left unmatched. The CDR3 is 15 residues long. Germline V gene data show CDR1 as SGHTA and CDR2 as FQGTGA. This chain's CDR3 is CASSLHGGAGDEQFF. DNA of the CDR3: TGTGCCAGCAGCTTGCACGGGGGGGCCGGCGATGAGCAGTTCTTC.

This sequence joins TRBV25-1 and TRBJ2-5, with 10 bases aligning to TRBD2. V lost 8 bases to trimming and J lost 11 bases; unmatched junction nucleotides: 20. The CDR3 runs to 16 residues. From germline, CDR1 is MGHDK and CDR2 SYGVNS. Here the CDR3 reads CASPQVSSGRAREQYF. DNA of the CDR3: TGTGCCAGCCCGCAAGTTTCGAGCGGGAGGGCCAGGGAGCAGTACTTC. Full variable domain (remainder filled in from reference TRBV25-1 and TRBJ2-5): EADIYQTPRYLVIGTGKKITLECSQTMGHDKMYWYQQDPGMELHLIHYSYGVNSTEKGDLSSESTVSRIRTEHFPLTLESARPSHTSQYLCASPQVSSGRAREQYFGPGTRLLVL.

J is TRBJ2-3 and V is TRBV7-3; 8 bases align to TRBD1. Trimming at V came to 5 bases and at J to 2 bases, leaving 3 bases not matched to a gene. This CDR3 comprises 14 residues. CDR1 is SGHTA and CDR2 is FQGTGA in the germline V gene. The chain's CDR3 is CASSGQGATDTQYF. CDR3 in DNA: TGTGCCAGCAGCGGACAGGGTGCCACAGATACGCAGTATTTT.

The rearrangement uses TRBV25-1 and TRBJ1-5; D possibly corresponds to TRBD1 (5 bases). The germline gives CDR1 MGHDK, CDR2 SYGVNS. V lost 5 bases, J lost 4 bases, and 12 bases lay in between. This CDR3 is built from 14 residues. CDR3 protein: CASSQHDSNQPQHF. The CDR3, as DNA: TGTGCCAGCAGTCAACATGACAGTAATCAGCCCCAGCATTTT.

This clone was counted only a few times. This chain connects TRBV5-5 to TRBJ2-3; D remains unclear. V lost 3 bases and J 4 bases, leaving 21 bases between the germline ends. The CDR3 totals 17 residues. The germline CDR1 and CDR2 sequences are SGHKS and YYEKEE (reference sequence). DNA for the CDR3: TGTGCCAGCAGCTATATTTTGTCAGGATCTCAAGCAGATACGCAGTATTTT. This encodes CASSYILSGSQADTQYF.

The chain couples TRBV28 to TRBJ1-1; a weak D match, TRBD1 (5 bases). This CDR3 comprises 17 residues. The V and J ends lost 6 bases and 1 base respectively, with 21 bases between them. Germline values: CDR1 MDHEN, CDR2 SYDVKM. In DNA, the CDR3 is TGTGCCAGCAGCACCGGGGGTTACCAGGGAGCGAACACTGAAGCTTTCTTT. As protein: CASSTGGYQGANTEAFF.

The J gene is TRBJ1-2, the V gene TRBV4-3, with TRBD1 matching 9 bases. The CDR3 is 15 residues long. V shed 4 bases and J 0 bases; nucleotides not matched to a gene: 3. CDR1 is LGHNA, CDR2 YSLEER, per germline. The CDR3 bases are TGCGCCAGCAGCCTACAGGGGGCGACTAACTATGGCTACACCTTC. Amino acids: CASSLQGATNYGYTF.